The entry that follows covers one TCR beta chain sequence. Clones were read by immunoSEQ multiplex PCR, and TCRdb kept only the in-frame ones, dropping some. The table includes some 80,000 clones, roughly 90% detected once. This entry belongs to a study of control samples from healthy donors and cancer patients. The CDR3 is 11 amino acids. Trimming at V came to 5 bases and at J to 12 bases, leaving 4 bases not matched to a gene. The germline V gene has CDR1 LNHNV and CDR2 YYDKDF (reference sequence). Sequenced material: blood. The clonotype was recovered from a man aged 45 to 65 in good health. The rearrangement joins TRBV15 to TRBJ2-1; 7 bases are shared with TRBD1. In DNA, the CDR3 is TGTGCCACCAGCCGGGACAGCAGGCAGTTCTTC. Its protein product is CATSRDSRQFF.